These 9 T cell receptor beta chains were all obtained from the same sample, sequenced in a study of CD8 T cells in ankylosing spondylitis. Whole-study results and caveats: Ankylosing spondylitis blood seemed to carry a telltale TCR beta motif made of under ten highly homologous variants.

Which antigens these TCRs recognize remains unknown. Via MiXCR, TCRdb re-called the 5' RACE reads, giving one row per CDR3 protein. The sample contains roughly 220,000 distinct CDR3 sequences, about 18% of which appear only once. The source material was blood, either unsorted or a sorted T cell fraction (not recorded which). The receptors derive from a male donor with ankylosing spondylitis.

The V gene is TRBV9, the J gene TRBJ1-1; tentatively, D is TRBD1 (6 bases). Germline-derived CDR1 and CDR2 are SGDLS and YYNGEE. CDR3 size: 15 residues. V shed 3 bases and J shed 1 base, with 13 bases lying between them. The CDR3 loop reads CASSAPNRENTEAFF. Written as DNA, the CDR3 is TGTGCCAGCAGCGCCCCAAACAGGGAGAACACTGAAGCTTTCTTT.

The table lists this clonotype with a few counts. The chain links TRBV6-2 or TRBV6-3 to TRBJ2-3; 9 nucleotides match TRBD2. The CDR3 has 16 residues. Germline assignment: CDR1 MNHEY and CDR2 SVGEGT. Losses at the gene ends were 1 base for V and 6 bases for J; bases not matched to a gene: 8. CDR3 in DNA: TGTGCCAGCAGTTACTGGCGGGAGGGCCGTAAGGATACGCAGTATTTT. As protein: CASSYWREGRKDTQYF.

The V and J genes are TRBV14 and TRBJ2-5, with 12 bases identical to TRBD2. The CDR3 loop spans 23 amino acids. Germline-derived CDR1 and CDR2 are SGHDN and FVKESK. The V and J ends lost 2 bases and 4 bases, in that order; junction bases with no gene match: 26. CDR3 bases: TGTGCCAGCAGCCAACCGTTTCTAGCGGGAGGGGACCGTAGTGGGGTGTGGTCAGAGACCCAGTACTTC. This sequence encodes CASSQPFLAGGDRSGVWSETQYF.

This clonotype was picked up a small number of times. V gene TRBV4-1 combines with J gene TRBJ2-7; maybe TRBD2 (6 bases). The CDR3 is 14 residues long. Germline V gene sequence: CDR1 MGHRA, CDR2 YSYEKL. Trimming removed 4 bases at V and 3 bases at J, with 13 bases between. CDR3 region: CASSRGTGDYEQYF. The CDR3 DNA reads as TGCGCCAGCAGCCGCGGGACGGGGGACTACGAGCAGTACTTC.

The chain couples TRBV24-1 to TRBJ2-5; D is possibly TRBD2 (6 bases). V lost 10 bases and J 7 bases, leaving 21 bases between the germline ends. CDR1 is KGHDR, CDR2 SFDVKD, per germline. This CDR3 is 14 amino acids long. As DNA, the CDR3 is TGTGCCACGCAAGATTGGGCGTTCGGGGGGACCCAGTACTTC. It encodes CATQDWAFGGTQYF.

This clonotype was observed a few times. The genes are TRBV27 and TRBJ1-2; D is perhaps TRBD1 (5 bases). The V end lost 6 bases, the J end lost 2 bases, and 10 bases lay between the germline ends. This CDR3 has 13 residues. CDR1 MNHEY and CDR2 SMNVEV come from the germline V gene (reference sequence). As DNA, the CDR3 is TGTGCCAGCAGCCCCCAGGGAAACTATGGCTACACCTTC. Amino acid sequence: CASSPQGNYGYTF.

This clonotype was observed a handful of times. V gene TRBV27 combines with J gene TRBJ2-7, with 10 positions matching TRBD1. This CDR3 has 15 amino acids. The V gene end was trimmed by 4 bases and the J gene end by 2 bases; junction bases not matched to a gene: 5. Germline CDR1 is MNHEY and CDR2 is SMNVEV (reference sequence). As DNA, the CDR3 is TGTGCCAGCAGTTCGCAGACAGGGGGCGCCTACGAGCAGTACTTC. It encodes CASSSQTGGAYEQYF.

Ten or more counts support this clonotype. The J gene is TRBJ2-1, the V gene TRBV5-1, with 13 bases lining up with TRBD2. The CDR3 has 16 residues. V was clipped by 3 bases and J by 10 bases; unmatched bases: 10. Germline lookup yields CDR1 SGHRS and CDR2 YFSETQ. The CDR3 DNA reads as TGCGCCAGCAGCTCACTAGGACTAGCGGGAGAGTCGGAGCAGTTCTTC. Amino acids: CASSSLGLAGESEQFF.

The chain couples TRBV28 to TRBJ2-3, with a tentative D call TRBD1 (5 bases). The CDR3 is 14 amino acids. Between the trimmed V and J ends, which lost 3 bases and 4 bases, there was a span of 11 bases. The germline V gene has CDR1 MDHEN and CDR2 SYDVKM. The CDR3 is CASSLGLEPDTQYF. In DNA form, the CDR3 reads TGTGCCAGCAGTTTGGGGCTAGAACCAGATACGCAGTATTTT. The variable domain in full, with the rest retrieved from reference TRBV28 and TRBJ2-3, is DVKVTQSSRYLVKRTGEKVFLECVQDMDHENMFWYRQDPGLGLRLIYFSYDVKMKEKGDIPEGYSVSREKKERFSLILESASTNQTSMYLCASSLGLEPDTQYFGPGTRLTVL.